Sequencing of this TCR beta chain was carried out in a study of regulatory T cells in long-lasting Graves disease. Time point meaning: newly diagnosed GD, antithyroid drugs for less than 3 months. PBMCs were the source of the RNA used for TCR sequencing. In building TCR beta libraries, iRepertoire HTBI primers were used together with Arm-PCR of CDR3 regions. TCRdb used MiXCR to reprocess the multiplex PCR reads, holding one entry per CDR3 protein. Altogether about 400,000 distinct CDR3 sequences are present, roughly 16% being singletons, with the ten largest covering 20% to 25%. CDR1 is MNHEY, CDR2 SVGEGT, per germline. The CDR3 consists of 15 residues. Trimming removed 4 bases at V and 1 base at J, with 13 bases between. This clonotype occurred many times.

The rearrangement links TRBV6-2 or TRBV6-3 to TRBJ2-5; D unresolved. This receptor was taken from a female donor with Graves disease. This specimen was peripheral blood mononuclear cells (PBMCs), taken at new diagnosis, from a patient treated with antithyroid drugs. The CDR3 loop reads CASSSMGRTQETQYF. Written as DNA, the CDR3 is TGTGCCAGCAGTTCCATGGGCAGGACCCAAGAGACCCAGTACTTC.